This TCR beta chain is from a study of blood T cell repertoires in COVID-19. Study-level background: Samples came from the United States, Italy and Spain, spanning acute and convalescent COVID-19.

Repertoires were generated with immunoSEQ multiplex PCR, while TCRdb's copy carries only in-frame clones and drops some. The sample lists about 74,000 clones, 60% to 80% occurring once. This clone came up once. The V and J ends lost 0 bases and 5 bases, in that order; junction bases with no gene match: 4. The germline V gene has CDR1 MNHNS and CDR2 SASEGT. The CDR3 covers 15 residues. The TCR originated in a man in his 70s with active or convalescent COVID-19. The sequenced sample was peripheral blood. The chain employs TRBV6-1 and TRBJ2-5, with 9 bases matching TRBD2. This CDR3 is CASSEARLAGETQYF. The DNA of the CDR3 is TGTGCCAGCAGTGAAGCGCGGCTAGCGGGGGAGACCCAGTACTTC.